A selection of T cell receptor beta chains follows, all from one sample in a study of technical replicates of blood from a few donors. The method was immunoSEQ multiplex PCR; TCRdb's version includes in-frame clones alone and lacks a portion of them. The sample includes approximately 100,000 clones, around 95% of them seen just once. The specimen was T cells isolated from PBMCs. The receptors stem from a human donor in good health. Each CDR3 is given with its conserved first and last residue.

J	V	CDR3
TRBJ1-1	TRBV5-1	CASSSTPDRVNTEAFF
TRBJ2-1	TRBV29-1	CSVERGRGNEQFF
TRBJ1-4	TRBV5-1	CASSLGPGGVNEKLFF
TRBJ1-1	TRBV5-6	CASSLVSTPAVTEAFF
TRBJ2-7	TRBV30	CAWVVFPLERSGSGQVLHEQYF
TRBJ1-1	TRBV7-9	CASSYGRNTEAFF
TRBJ1-2	TRBV6-5	CASSRASGYYGYTF
TRBJ1-1	TRBV9	CASSVVGGRSEAFF
TRBJ1-3	TRBV4-1	CASSQKEDLSSGNTIYF
TRBJ2-1	TRBV7-9	CASSSPGQGYNEQFF
TRBJ2-7	TRBV6-5	CASSGGYNNEQYF
TRBJ1-1	TRBV2	CASVGESTEAFF
TRBJ1-6	TRBV7-9	CASSSQTYTNDSPLHF
TRBJ2-7	TRBV5-1	CASSFGGGAHEQYF
TRBJ1-6	TRBV2	CASSAGQGYSPLHF
TRBJ1-4	TRBV2	CASSETPGQAEKLFF
TRBJ2-1	TRBV7-9	CASSLGGIEQFF
TRBJ1-5	TRBV6-1	CASSETGQGAQPQHF
TRBJ2-2	TRBV5-1	CASSIRGGSNTGELFF
TRBJ2-1	TRBV5-4	CASSIDRVLEFF
TRBJ2-7	TRBV29-1	CSIRDFYEQYF
TRBJ1-1	TRBV6-5	CATFLGGYTEAFF
TRBJ2-7	TRBV30	CAWSMGTDMREQYF
TRBJ1-1	TRBV6-6	CASNGRGEGNTEAFF
TRBJ1-2	TRBV27	CASSPWEDVGLGYGYTF
TRBJ1-4	TRBV5-4	CASREQTNEKLFF
TRBJ2-5	TRBV19	CASSQGYQETQYF
TRBJ2-1	TRBV10-1	CASSVAGAGEQFF
TRBJ2-1	TRBV5-6	CASSLTGVDEQFF